This TCR beta chain was captured in a study of blood T cell repertoires in COVID-19. The CDR3 runs to 15 residues. Germline V lookup: CDR1 SGHDT, CDR2 YYEEEE. V was trimmed by 2 bases and J by 4 bases, leaving 12 bases between them. Under the authors' procedure: It was from reference gene primer amplification that nucleated cell counts were estimated. Sequencing was performed with immunoSEQ multiplex PCR; in TCRdb, only in-frame clones are kept and a portion is missing. V, J and clone size were drawn from that table, and D and trimming were deduced from the DNA. The sample records under 80,000 clones, approximately 83% being singletons.

The sample taken for sequencing was peripheral blood. The chain has TRBV5-6 and TRBJ1-4; perhaps TRBD1 as D (5 bases). The clonotype comes from a man older than 75 with acute or convalescent COVID-19. The chain's CDR3 is CASSFLPGGNEKLFF. For the CDR3, the DNA is TGTGCCAGCAGCTTTCTTCCCGGGGGTAATGAAAAACTGTTTTTT. Combining the CDR3 with reference TRBV5-6 and TRBJ1-4 gives the whole variable domain DAGVTQSPTHLIKTRGQQVTLRCSPKSGHDTVSWYQQALGQGPQFIFQYYEEEERQRGNFPDRFSGHQFPNYSSELNVNALLLGDSALYLCASSFLPGGNEKLFFGSGTQLSVL.